A single sample gave rise to the 28 T cell receptor beta chains below, sequenced in a study of T cells in narcolepsy. Method: immunoSEQ multiplex PCR; TCRdb's copy keeps in-frame clones and lacks some. The sample comprises tens of thousands of clones, around 87% of which are singletons, and approximately 1% rests with the top ten. Sample: memory (CD45RA-) CD4+ T cells from blood. The receptors originated from a human donor in good health.

The chain recombines TRBV11-2 with TRBJ2-1, with 9 bases lining up with TRBD2. Germline V gives CDR1 SGHAT, CDR2 FQNNGV. The junction had 11 bases not matched to a gene; V was cut back by 5 bases and J by 6 bases. The CDR3 loop spans 16 amino acids. CDR3 protein: CASSPVTRAGGNEQFF. CDR3 in DNA: TGTGCCAGCAGCCCCGTCACGAGAGCGGGGGGCAATGAGCAGTTCTTC.

This chain joins TRBV6-5 and TRBJ2-1; 7 nucleotides match TRBD2. V lost 5 bases, J lost 10 bases, and 8 bases stayed unmatched. Germline CDR1 MNHEY, CDR2 SVGAGI. The CDR3 contains 13 residues. The CDR3 bases are TGTGCCAGCAGTGAACGAGCGGGATGGGAGCAGTTCTTC. Residues: CASSERAGWEQFF.

V and J are TRBV5-6 and TRBJ2-3, with 7 bases fitting TRBD1. The CDR3 is 15 amino acids. In germline, CDR1 is SGHDT, CDR2 YYEEEE. V was clipped by 2 bases and J by 4 bases; unmatched bases: 7. The DNA of the CDR3 is TGTGCCAGCAGCTTTATTGACAGGGAGCCAGATACGCAGTATTTT. Translating gives CASSFIDREPDTQYF.

This CDR3 reads CASQPMGSGPYNEQFF. For the CDR3, the DNA is TGCGCCAGCCAACCCATGGGGAGCGGTCCCTACAATGAGCAGTTCTTC. The chain carries TRBV5-1 and TRBJ2-1; the D gene is possibly TRBD2 (5 bases). The germline V gene encodes CDR1 SGHRS and CDR2 YFSETQ. The ends were cut back, 7 bases at V and 2 bases at J, with 19 bases in the middle. The CDR3 totals 16 residues. The full variable domain, rest sourced from reference TRBV5-1 and TRBJ2-1, is KAGVTQTPRYLIKTRGQQVTLSCSPISGHRSVSWYQQTPGQGLQFLFEYFSETQRNKGNFPGRFSGRQFSNSRSEMNVSTLELGDSALYLCASQPMGSGPYNEQFFGPGTRLTVL.

This clone was recorded a few times. J is TRBJ1-5 and V is TRBV28; possibly TRBD1 for D (5 bases). The CDR3 extends over 15 amino acids. Germline values: CDR1 MDHEN, CDR2 SYDVKM. V shed 5 bases and J shed 2 bases, with 13 bases lying between them. CDR3 sequence (DNA): TGTGCCAGCAGTCTTCAGGCGGGGGGCAATCAGCCCCAGCATTTT. This codes for CASSLQAGGNQPQHF.

The chain recombines TRBV5-1 with TRBJ1-4; 7 bases are a match to TRBD1. Trimming took 4 bases from V and 0 from J; bases not matched to a gene: 6. Looked up from germline, CDR1 is SGHRS and CDR2 is YFSETQ. The CDR3 length is 16 residues. The CDR3 protein is CASSRTGDATNEKLFF. The CDR3 bases are TGCGCCAGCAGCCGTACAGGGGATGCAACTAATGAAAAACTGTTTTTT.

The chain's CDR3 is CASTDSHYGYTF. DNA of the CDR3: TGTGCCAGCACTGACAGTCACTATGGCTACACCTTC. V gene TRBV2 combines with J gene TRBJ1-2; D is possibly TRBD1 (5 bases). With 7 bases removed from V and 3 bases from J, the gap between germline ends came to 9 bases. The CDR3 is 12 residues long. Germline CDR1 SNHLY, CDR2 FYNNEI.

A word on this clone: One junction end does not reproduce the germline sequence, and a read error may be involved. This rearrangement joins TRBV5-4 to TRBJ2-1, with 9 bases identical to TRBD1. Germline values: CDR1 SGHNT, CDR2 YYREEE (reference sequence). The CDR3 contains 17 residues. CDR3 amino acids: CASTLLSGQGPRNEQFF. Here the CDR3 DNA reads TGTGCCAGCACCTTGCTATCCGGACAGGGGCCCCGGAATGAGCAGTTCTTC.

CDR3 amino acids: CASSRESGSSYEQYF. DNA for the CDR3: TGTGCCAGCAGCCGGGAAAGCGGGAGCTCCTACGAGCAGTACTTC. This chain joins TRBV2 and TRBJ2-7, with TRBD2 identical over 8 bases. Germline V gene data show CDR1 as SNHLY and CDR2 as FYNNEI. The V gene end was trimmed by 6 bases and the J gene end by 0 bases; junction bases not matched to a gene: 7. The CDR3 is 15 amino acids.

The rearrangement uses TRBV27 and TRBJ2-3; unclear D gene. This CDR3 has 15 residues. CDR1 and CDR2 from the germline V gene are MNHEY and SMNVEV (reference sequence). Trimming cost V 2 bases and J 2 bases, with 11 bases left between them. The CDR3 DNA reads as TGTGCCAGCAGTTTAGACACCAAATTCACAGATACGCAGTATTTT. Its translation is CASSLDTKFTDTQYF.

This chain connects TRBV12-2 to TRBJ1-2. TRBV12-2 corresponds to a pseudogene. The CDR3 contains 14 residues. The CDR3: CASRCWGVDYGYTF. The CDR3 DNA follows: TGTGCAAGTCGGTGTTGGGGAGTAGACTATGGCTACACCTTC.

The chain employs TRBV6-4 and TRBJ2-2, with 7 bases identical to TRBD2. CDR1 and CDR2 (germline): MRHNA, SNTAGT. The CDR3 spans 14 residues. After removal of 5 bases from V and 4 bases from J, the junction contained 4 bases not matched to a gene. CDR3 sequence reads: CASSPAGRTGELFF. In nucleotides, the CDR3 is TGTGCCAGCAGTCCAGCGGGGCGCACCGGGGAGCTGTTTTTT.

The rearrangement links TRBV5-1 to TRBJ2-5; TRBD1 aligns across 7 bases. The J segment lost 4 bases and the V segment lost 5 bases, leaving 11 bases of the junction unmatched. The CDR3 has 15 amino acids. Germline V gene lookup returns CDR1 SGHRS and CDR2 YFSETQ. This CDR3 reads CASRSTGTASETQYF. CDR3 nucleotides: TGCGCCAGCAGATCCACCGGGACAGCTTCAGAGACCCAGTACTTC.

The V call is TRBV2, the J call TRBJ2-7; D call uncertain. CDR3 size: 14 residues. V dropped 3 bases and J dropped 3 bases, with 12 bases sitting between them. Germline V CDR1 and CDR2: SNHLY, FYNNEI. The CDR3 loop reads CASSDLVTNYEQYF. DNA for the CDR3: TGTGCCAGCAGTGATTTGGTTACCAACTACGAGCAGTACTTC.

The chain employs TRBV5-6 and TRBJ2-1; the D gene is possibly TRBD1 (6 bases). Trimming cost V 4 bases and J 9 bases, with 17 bases left between them. The length of the CDR3 is 14 residues. Germline V CDR1 and CDR2: SGHDT, YYEEEE. The CDR3 loop reads CASSPRTVRGEQFF. DNA of the CDR3: TGTGCCAGCAGCCCCCGGACAGTAAGAGGTGAGCAGTTCTTC.

This chain connects TRBV7-2 to TRBJ2-7; D perhaps matches TRBD1 (5 bases). V lost 5 bases, J lost 1 base, and 15 bases lay in between. There are 15 residues in the CDR3. Germline assignment: CDR1 SGHTA and CDR2 FQGNSA. This CDR3 reads CASSPSDTPSYEQYF. CDR3 sequence (DNA): TGTGCCAGCAGCCCCTCGGACACACCGTCCTACGAGCAGTACTTC.

The V call is TRBV6-5, the J call TRBJ1-1; the D gene is possibly TRBD1 (6 bases). There are 13 residues in the CDR3. V was pared by 7 bases and J by 5 bases, with 14 bases between. Germline V gene data show CDR1 as MNHEY and CDR2 as SVGAGI. The CDR3 here is CASTKGGETEAFF. For the CDR3, the DNA is TGTGCCAGCACCAAGGGGGGAGAGACTGAAGCTTTCTTT.

The chain uses TRBV30 and TRBJ2-7; 8 bases agree with TRBD2. V shed 2 bases, J shed 2 bases, and the junction held 14 bases outside the gene matches. From germline, CDR1 is GTSNPN and CDR2 SVGIG (reference sequence). The CDR3 is 17 residues long. The DNA of the CDR3 is TGTGCCTGGAGTTCCCCGCCCCGACTAGCGCAGACCTACGAGCAGTACTTC. It specifies CAWSSPPRLAQTYEQYF. The full variable domain, rest sourced from reference TRBV30 and TRBJ2-7, is SQTIHQWPATLVQPVGSPLSLECTVEGTSNPNLYWYRQAAGRGLQLLFYSVGIGQISSEVPQNLSASRPQDRQFILSSKKLLLSDSGFYLCAWSSPPRLAQTYEQYFGPGTRLTVT.

This chain uses TRBV12-5 with TRBJ2-6; tentative D call: TRBD1 (5 bases). There are 18 residues in the CDR3. Germline V gene sequence: CDR1 LGHNT, CDR2 FRNRAP. The ends were cut back, 2 bases at V and 0 bases at J, with 14 bases in the middle. The CDR3 reads CASGLSGWHSSGANVLTF. The CDR3 DNA reads as TGTGCTAGTGGTTTGTCAGGGTGGCACAGCTCTGGGGCCAACGTCCTGACTTTC.

The count of this clone is one. The genes are TRBV4-1 and TRBJ2-5; D not certain. There are 16 residues in the CDR3. The V gene lost 1 base and the J gene lost 2 bases, with 14 bases spanning the gap. Germline V gives CDR1 MGHRA, CDR2 YSYEKL. CDR3 sequence (DNA): TGCGCCAGCAGCCAAGTATTCGGCGGATCGCAAGAGACCCAGTACTTC. Protein sequence: CASSQVFGGSQETQYF.

In the case of this clone: This same CDR3 is encoded by further DNA sequences in the sample. J is TRBJ1-3 and V is TRBV6-1, with 7 positions matching TRBD1. Germline V lookup: CDR1 MNHNS, CDR2 SASEGT. V lost 3 bases and J lost 0; bases outside the gene matches: 14. CDR3 size: 19 residues. The CDR3 nucleotides are TGTGCCAGCAGTGATGGGAACAGGGGTCGGATAAGCTCTGGAAACACCATATATTTT. It is translated as CASSDGNRGRISSGNTIYF.

The chain is built from TRBV19 and TRBJ1-4; the match to TRBD1 covers 7 bases. J was trimmed by 8 bases and V by 6 bases; bases with no gene match: 9. The CDR3 length is 14 residues. Germline assignment: CDR1 LNHDA and CDR2 SQIVND (reference sequence). As DNA, the CDR3 is TGTGCCAGTAGCGACAGGGATTTAGGAGAAAAACTGTTTTTT. Its protein is CASSDRDLGEKLFF. Drawing the rest from reference TRBV19 and TRBJ1-4, the complete variable domain is DGGITQSPKYLFRKEGQNVTLSCEQNLNHDAMYWYRQDPGQGLRLIYYSQIVNDFQKGDIAEGYSVSREKKESFPLTVTSAQKNPTAFYLCASSDRDLGEKLFFGSGTQLSVL.

The CDR3 DNA follows: TGTGCCAGCAGCTCCGAAGCAGGTTCCTACAATGAGCAGTTCTTC. Its protein is CASSSEAGSYNEQFF. The V and J genes are TRBV7-9 and TRBJ2-1; no firm D call. The V end lost 4 bases, the J end lost 1 base, and 11 bases lay between the germline ends. The CDR3 runs 15 residues. Per the germline V gene, CDR1 is SEHNR and CDR2 is FQNEAQ (reference sequence).

This chain connects TRBV6-5 to TRBJ2-7; 7 nucleotides match TRBD2. The V gene's germline CDR1 is MNHEY and CDR2 SVGAGI. The CDR3 covers 13 residues. The ends lost 7 bases at V and 5 bases at J; junction bases unmatched: 8. The CDR3 sequence: CASNRPGGNEQYF. The DNA of the CDR3 is TGTGCCAGCAATAGACCCGGGGGGAACGAGCAGTACTTC.

This clone came up a few times. This sequence joins TRBV7-2 and TRBJ2-3, with TRBD1 identical over 8 bases. The CDR3 length is 13 residues. Per the germline V gene, CDR1 is SGHTA and CDR2 is FQGNSA. The V and J ends lost 3 bases and 6 bases, in that order; junction bases with no gene match: 2. In DNA form, the CDR3 reads TGTGCCAGCAGCTTTCAGGGGGCGGATACGCAGTATTTT. Its translation is CASSFQGADTQYF.

The chain links TRBV15 to TRBJ1-6; TRBD1 matches at 7 bases. CDR1 and CDR2 from the germline V gene are LNHNV and YYDKDF (reference sequence). The CDR3 length is 15 residues. The ends lost 3 bases at V and 7 bases at J; junction bases unmatched: 6. The CDR3 DNA reads as TGTGCCACCAGCAGGGATGGACAGGTCAATTCACCCCTCCACTTT. Translated, it gives CATSRDGQVNSPLHF.

This clone was counted only a few times. This chain uses TRBV30 with TRBJ1-1; no clear D gene. Germline V CDR1 and CDR2: GTSNPN, SVGIG (reference sequence). This CDR3 contains 13 residues. The V and J ends lost 3 bases and 0 bases respectively, with 8 bases between them. Here the CDR3 DNA reads TGTGCCTGGAGATTCGTAATGAACACTGAAGCTTTCTTT. Translating it yields CAWRFVMNTEAFF.

V is TRBV5-6 and J is TRBJ1-3; D is unclear. Germline assignment: CDR1 SGHDT and CDR2 YYEEEE. The CDR3 runs to 14 residues. Trimming took 4 bases from V and 1 from J, leaving 9 bases between them. Here the CDR3 reads CASSRRSSGNTIYF. DNA for the CDR3: TGTGCCAGCAGCCGGCGGAGTTCTGGAAACACCATATATTTT.